The next 10 T cell receptor beta chains were all read from a single sample in a study of shared clonotypes between healthy human individuals. The protocol was immunoSEQ multiplex PCR, while the TCRdb copy is restricted to in-frame clones and leaves out a portion. The sample contains more than 2 million clones, just under 95% of which appear only once. Naive CD8 cells were CD45RO-negative, positively selected for CCR7, excluding terminally differentiated effector memory CD45RA+ cells. Sequences were obtained from naive CD8+ T cells sorted from blood. These receptor sequences come from a man in his late teens or twenties in good health.

This clone was seen only once. This chain joins TRBV19 and TRBJ2-7; D is tentatively TRBD1 or TRBD2 (5 bases each). The CDR3 runs to 17 residues. CDR1 is LNHDA and CDR2 is SQIVND in the germline V gene (reference sequence). V was shortened by 1 base and J by 4 bases, with 20 bases between the two germline ends. The CDR3, as DNA: TGTGCCAGTAGTATAGGCGTCGCAGGGACCCAGGAATACGAGCAGTACTTC. This sequence encodes CASSIGVAGTQEYEQYF.

The gene calls are TRBV30 and TRBJ1-2; D is perhaps TRBD1 (6 bases). The germline gives CDR1 GTSNPN, CDR2 SVGIG (reference sequence). The V end lost 6 bases, the J end lost 8 bases, and 22 bases lay between the germline ends. This CDR3 is 14 amino acids long. This chain's CDR3 is CACEPVGGAGGYTF. The CDR3 coding sequence is TGTGCCTGTGAACCGGTAGGGGGGGCGGGCGGCTACACCTTC.

The rearrangement joins TRBV10-2 to TRBJ2-1; tentative D call: TRBD2 (6 bases). Trimming shortened V by 3 bases and J by 4 bases, and 13 bases separated the two germline ends. CDR3 length: 15 amino acids. Germline V gene lookup returns CDR1 WSHSY and CDR2 SAAADI. CDR3: CASSEQPSGYNEQFF. Written as DNA, the CDR3 is TGCGCCAGCAGTGAACAGCCCAGCGGGTACAATGAGCAGTTCTTC.

J is TRBJ1-2 and V is TRBV5-1; 7 bases are shared with TRBD1. The CDR3 sequence is 17 residues long. Losses at the gene ends were 5 bases for V and 4 bases for J; bases not matched to a gene: 17. CDR1 SGHRS and CDR2 YFSETQ come from the germline V gene. CDR3 loop: CASRPFSFGDRAYGYTF. The CDR3 DNA reads as TGCGCCAGCAGGCCTTTCAGCTTTGGAGACAGGGCCTATGGCTACACCTTC.

A word on this clone: Within the sample, other DNA sequences also encode this same CDR3. The chain combines TRBV6-5 with TRBJ2-3; 13 bases are a match to TRBD2. With V trimmed by 2 bases and J by 1 base, 0 bases remained unmatched. This CDR3 is built from 16 residues. In germline, CDR1 is MNHEY, CDR2 SVGAGI. Written as DNA, the CDR3 is TGTGCCAGCAGTTACGGACTAGCGGGGGGCACAGATACGCAGTATTTT. It specifies CASSYGLAGGTDTQYF.

This chain joins TRBV4-3 and TRBJ2-2; 7 bases are shared with TRBD2. J gave up 1 base and V 0 bases, and 2 bases lay outside the gene matches. The V gene's germline CDR1 is LGHNA and CDR2 YSLEER. This CDR3 is built from 16 residues. The CDR3 sequence is CASSQESGMNTGELFF. Here the CDR3 DNA reads TGCGCCAGCAGCCAAGAAAGCGGGATGAACACCGGGGAGCTGTTTTTT.

DNA for the CDR3: TGTGCCTGGGCGACAGGGCCCGAGCAGTACTTC. Translated: CAWATGPEQYF. The V and J genes are TRBV30 and TRBJ2-7; 7 positions match TRBD1. V lost 5 bases and J lost 6; bases outside the gene matches: 4. The CDR3 sequence is 11 residues long. CDR1 GTSNPN and CDR2 SVGIG come from the germline V gene (reference sequence).

Comments on this clone: This same CDR3 is encoded by further DNA sequences in the sample. The V gene is TRBV4-1, the J gene TRBJ1-3; possible D gene TRBD1, 5 bases. Trimming pared 0 bases from V and 2 bases from J, leaving 8 bases between. This CDR3 comprises 15 residues. Germline CDR1 reads MGHRA; CDR2 reads YSYEKL. This CDR3 is CASSQDRGTGNTIYF. CDR3 sequence (DNA): TGCGCCAGCAGCCAAGATCGGGGGACTGGAAACACCATATATTTT.

The chain is built from TRBV11-2 and TRBJ2-1, with a weak D call TRBD2 (6 bases). The germline CDR1 and CDR2 sequences are SGHAT and FQNNGV. Trimming took off 6 bases at V and 7 bases at J, with 19 bases between the two ends. This CDR3 spans 15 amino acids. The CDR3 spells CASSLLLGGTNEQFF. For the CDR3, the DNA is TGTGCCAGCAGTTTATTATTGGGGGGTACTAATGAGCAGTTCTTC.

This CDR3 reads CSVEIAVGNEQFF. CDR3 DNA: TGCAGCGTTGAGATAGCCGTAGGGAATGAGCAGTTCTTC. The gene calls are TRBV29-1 and TRBJ2-1, with D unresolved. This CDR3 is built from 13 residues. In germline, CDR1 is SQVTM, CDR2 ANQGSEA. V gave up 3 bases and J gave up 7 bases, with 13 bases separating them.